The 10 T cell receptor beta chains given below trace back to one sample, sequenced in a study of T cells in Graves' hyperthyroidism and ophthalmopathy. Researchers amplified the TCR beta CDR3 regions from RNA transcripts. Primed by the HTBI set, a first-round RT-PCR was run on the TCR CDR3. TCRdb itself ran the multiplex PCR reads through MiXCR, one entry per CDR3 protein. The sample yields 450,000 to 650,000 distinct CDR3 sequences, around 14% seen once. Input material: blood. The receptors shown here come from a woman aged 18-35 years with Graves' ophthalmopathy.

This clonotype was found many times. The chain recombines TRBV12-3 or TRBV12-4 with TRBJ1-2; 7 bases align to TRBD1. This CDR3 has 16 residues. V lost 6 bases, J lost 2 bases, and 12 bases stayed unmatched. The CDR3 DNA is TGTGCCAGCAGAGGACCCCGACAGGGTACCAACTATGGCTACACCTTC. Protein sequence: CASRGPRQGTNYGYTF.

This clonotype was detected many times. The chain joins TRBV6-2 or TRBV6-3 to TRBJ2-4, with D uncertain. Germline CDR1 reads MNHEY; CDR2 reads SVGEGT. Between the trimmed V and J ends, which lost 0 bases and 3 bases, there was a span of 9 bases. The CDR3 runs to 15 residues. This CDR3 is CASSYSKAFKNIQYF. CDR3 nucleotides: TGTGCCAGCAGTTACTCGAAGGCCTTCAAAAACATTCAGTACTTC.

The chain combines TRBV28 with TRBJ1-6; D possibly corresponds to TRBD1 (5 bases). Trimming took off 11 bases at V and 9 bases at J, with 23 bases between the two ends. CDR3 length: 15 residues. Looked up from germline, CDR1 is MDHEN and CDR2 is SYDVKM. CDR3 in amino acids: CAGTSGTGNTSPLHF. In DNA, the CDR3 is TGTGCCGGGACTAGCGGGACGGGCAATACTTCACCCCTCCACTTT.

This clonotype occurred many times. The chain joins TRBV28 to TRBJ1-5, with TRBD1 identical over 7 bases. CDR1 and CDR2 from the germline V gene are MDHEN and SYDVKM. The CDR3 consists of 16 residues. The junction had 8 bases not matched to a gene; V was cut back by 6 bases and J by 0 bases. In DNA form, the CDR3 reads TGTGCCAGCAGACGACCCACAGGGGATAGCAATCAGCCCCAGCATTTT. Protein sequence: CASRRPTGDSNQPQHF.

This clonotype was found many times. The chain recombines TRBV6-1 with TRBJ2-2; 7 bases are a match to TRBD1. Per germline, CDR1 MNHNS and CDR2 SASEGT. V lost 6 bases to trimming and J lost 4 bases; unmatched junction nucleotides: 11. The CDR3 is made up of 16 amino acids. The CDR3 loop reads CASRGLTGMGTGELFF. The CDR3 DNA sequence: TGTGCCAGCAGGGGATTGACAGGGATGGGCACCGGGGAGCTGTTTTTT.

V and J are TRBV20-1 and TRBJ1-2; D possibly corresponds to TRBD1 (5 bases). Deletions cut 1 base from V and 6 bases from J, with 12 bases between. The CDR3 is 13 residues long. The germline V gene has CDR1 DFQATT and CDR2 SNEGSKA (reference sequence). The CDR3 DNA reads as TGCAGTGCTAGAGGGAGCGGGGGGGATGGCTACACCTTC. Translating gives CSARGSGGDGYTF.

The table lists this clonotype with many counts. The rearrangement links TRBV27 to TRBJ2-7; TRBD1 agrees at 10 bases. The CDR3 covers 14 residues. The germline gives CDR1 MNHEY, CDR2 SMNVEV (reference sequence). V lost 7 bases and J lost 5; bases outside the gene matches: 8. This chain's CDR3 is CASTPGTGVHEQYF. The CDR3 DNA reads TGTGCCAGCACTCCCGGGACAGGGGTCCACGAGCAGTACTTC.

This clonotype was observed a handful of times. The chain carries TRBV7-2 and TRBJ1-4, with D perhaps matching TRBD1 (6 bases). V dropped 3 bases and J dropped 4 bases, with 12 bases sitting between them. Germline V gene sequence: CDR1 SGHTA, CDR2 FQGNSA. CDR3 size: 15 residues. DNA for the CDR3: TGTGCCAGCAGCTTCCGACAGGATTTTAATGAAAAACTGTTTTTT. This translates into CASSFRQDFNEKLFF.

This clonotype was recorded at least ten times. The V and J genes are TRBV5-1 and TRBJ1-1; D possibly corresponds to TRBD1 (6 bases). V lost 5 bases and J lost 2, with 19 bases in between. The CDR3 covers 16 residues. Germline lookup yields CDR1 SGHRS and CDR2 YFSETQ. CDR3 loop: CASRPRGGGYNTEAFF. Written as DNA, the CDR3 is TGCGCCAGCAGACCCCGAGGAGGGGGGTATAACACTGAAGCTTTCTTT.

This sequence joins TRBV20-1 and TRBJ2-1, with D maybe TRBD2 (8 bases). The end of the DNA is better explained by TRBJ2-7, so the J call may be wrong. The CDR3 spans 18 residues. Germline V gives CDR1 DFQATT, CDR2 SNEGSKA (reference sequence). The CDR3 is CSASHTGASGHSYNEQYF. The CDR3 coding sequence is TGCAGTGCTAGCCATACAGGGGCTAGCGGGCACTCCTACAATGAGCAGTACTTC.